This is a list of T cell receptor beta chains from one sample in a study of blood T cells in healthy people across ages. TCRdb redid the calling of the 5' RACE reads with MiXCR, one entry per CDR3 protein. The table shows under 2,000,000 distinct CDR3 sequences, with around 50% occurring only once. Input material: blood. The source is a woman aged 35 to 49 in good health. Each CDR3 is given with its conserved first and last residue. A D gene is named only where the DNA matches it firmly. Some rows mark clone size as missing; the rest say once, few, many or name a class of expanded clone.

TRBJ2-5,TRBD1,.,TRBV4-3,TGCGCCAGCAGCCAAGTGAGGCCGGGACAGCAAGAGACCCAGTACTTC,CASSQVRPGQQETQYF
TRBJ1-2,TRBD1,few,TRBV6-5,TGTGCCAGCATCCAAGTCGTGGTCAGGGGGGTCTATGGCTACACCTTC,CASIQVVVRGVYGYTF
TRBJ1-6,.,.,TRBV9,TGTGCCAGCAGCGTTGACGGCCGTCATACCCTCCACTTT,CASSVDGRHTLHF
TRBJ2-7,TRBD1,.,TRBV20-1,TGCAGTGCTAAAGAACAGGGGTTTGTCAGCGAGCGGTACTTC,CSAKEQGFVSERYF
TRBJ1-6,TRBD1,few,TRBV20-1,TGCAGTGCTAGATTCCTGGGGACAGGGATGAATTCACCCCTCCACTTT,CSARFLGTGMNSPLHF
TRBJ2-5,.,many,TRBV5-1,TGCGCCAGCAGCCCCCTAGCTAATCAAGAGACCCAGTACTTC,CASSPLANQETQYF
TRBJ2-1,.,.,TRBV6-1,TGTGCCAGCAGCGTTTACCAGGGGGCAGGGCTAGCGGTCTCCTACAATGAGCAGTTCTTC,CASSVYQGAGLAVSYNEQFF
TRBJ2-3,.,.,TRBV5-1,TGCGCCAGCAGCCTAATCTCGGTTACAGATACGCAGTATTTT,CASSLISVTDTQYF
TRBJ1-5,TRBD1,.,TRBV20-1,TGCAGTCCCGTGGACAGGGGGTATCAGCCCCAGCATTTT,CSPVDRGYQPQHF
TRBJ2-5,.,.,TRBV7-9,TGTGCCAGCAGCTTATTCGGCAGGGAAGAGACCCAGTACTTC,CASSLFGREETQYF
TRBJ2-6,.,few,TRBV5-1,TGCGCCAGCGGGCAGGACCCCTCTGGGGCCAACGTCCTGACTTTC,CASGQDPSGANVLTF
TRBJ2-5,.,.,TRBV28,TGTGCCAGCGACCCCGGGGAGGACAGGCGGCAAGAGACCCAGTACTTC,CASDPGEDRRQETQYF
TRBJ2-3,.,.,TRBV10-2,TGCGCCAGCATTGGAGATACCAGCACAGATACGCAGTATTTT,CASIGDTSTDTQYF
TRBJ1-4,.,.,TRBV20-1,TGCAGTGCTAACCCCGCGACTAATGAAAAACTGTTTTTT,CSANPATNEKLFF
TRBJ2-7,.,few,TRBV5-1,TGCGCCAGCAGCTTGGCCGGGTCCAGCGGCATCTACGAGCAGTACTTC,CASSLAGSSGIYEQYF
TRBJ2-6,.,.,TRBV7-2,TGTGCCAGCAGCCCCCTGGACTTAATAGCAACCTCTGGGGCCAACGTCCTGACTTTC,CASSPLDLIATSGANVLTF
TRBJ2-5,TRBD2,few,TRBV7-2,TGTGCCAGCAGCTTTGAGGGACTAGCAGCGACCCAGTACTTC,CASSFEGLAATQYF
TRBJ1-2,.,.,TRBV6-6,TGTGCCATCTTGCCTGCTCGGGCAGGATACTACACCTTC,CAILPARAGYYTF
TRBJ2-1,TRBD2,.,TRBV4-2,TGTGCCAGCAGCCAAGCTAGCGGGGGGCGTGAGAGCTCCTACAATGAGCAGTTCTTC,CASSQASGGRESSYNEQFF
TRBJ2-7,TRBD1,.,TRBV5-1,TGCGCCAGCAGGGGACAGATTAACTACGAGCAGTACTTC,CASRGQINYEQYF